This is a list of T cell receptor beta chains from one sample in a study of radiotherapy plus CTLA-4 blockade in lung cancer. This table comes from immunoSEQ multiplex PCR, and its TCRdb copy is limited to in-frame clones, with some not included. The sample holds under 45,000 clones, approximately 75% seen once. The sequenced sample was peripheral blood, obtained from a patient treated with radiotherapy plus ipilimumab. The receptors were gathered from a human donor with non-small cell lung cancer that progressed on radiotherapy plus ipilimumab. The CDR3 runs from the conserved cysteine through the conserved F or W. The D gene is left open where the match is weak. A clone size is listed for some rows: how often the clone was seen (once, few, many), or a class if it is expanded.

V,size,D,J,CDR3,DNA
TRBV19,few,TRBD2,TRBJ2-7,CATKLVGLVGGKQYF,TGTGCCACCAAATTAGTAGGACTAGTCGGGGGGAAGCAGTACTTC
TRBV11-3,.,.,TRBJ2-1,CASSLTPNEQFF,TGTGCCAGCAGCTTGACTCCTAATGAGCAGTTCTTC
TRBV27,.,.,TRBJ1-4,CASAQRGEKLFF,TGTGCCAGCGCCCAGAGAGGTGAAAAACTGTTTTTT
TRBV6-6,.,.,TRBJ1-1,CASSYSTGWTEAFF,TGTGCCAGCAGTTACTCGACAGGCTGGACTGAAGCTTTCTTT
TRBV4-3,many,TRBD1,TRBJ2-7,CASSQGGFSGGTYEQYF,TGCGCCAGCAGCCAAGGGGGTTTCTCAGGGGGAACCTACGAGCAGTACTTC
TRBV6-1,few,.,TRBJ1-5,CASTQYNQPQHF,TGTGCCAGCACCCAGTACAATCAGCCCCAGCATTTT
TRBV7-2,.,.,TRBJ1-1,CASSLGGREVAFF,TGTGCCAGCAGCTTAGGGGGGCGGGAGGTGGCTTTCTTT
TRBV7-2,.,TRBD2,TRBJ2-2,CASSLVRGGSGELFF,TGTGCCAGCAGCTTAGTCCGGGGAGGGTCCGGGGAGCTGTTTTTT
TRBV4-1,.,.,TRBJ1-4,CASSQDYAGPPNEKLFF,TGCGCCAGCAGCCAAGATTACGCAGGGCCTCCTAATGAAAAACTGTTTTTT
TRBV5-1,.,.,TRBJ2-3,CASSLGDLGRGDTQYF,TGCGCCAGCAGCTTGGGGGATCTGGGGCGGGGAGATACGCAGTATTTT
TRBV4-1,.,.,TRBJ2-7,CASSQVLRKERSVYEQYF,TGCGCCAGCAGCCAAGTCCTCAGGAAAGAGCGGTCCGTCTACGAGCAGTACTTC
TRBV7-9,.,.,TRBJ2-3,CASSLVGRGHTDTQYF,TGTGCCAGCAGCTTGGTAGGCAGGGGACACACAGATACGCAGTATTTT
TRBV5-4,.,TRBD2,TRBJ2-1,CASSLSSGGASEQFF,TGTGCCAGCAGCTTGTCTAGCGGGGGGGCGAGTGAGCAGTTCTTC
TRBV6-1,.,TRBD1,TRBJ1-2,CASRFGQGVYGYTF,TGTGCCAGCAGGTTCGGACAGGGGGTTTATGGCTACACCTTC
TRBV7-9,.,.,TRBJ1-1,CASSRPGGTEAFF,TGTGCCAGCAGCCGTCCGGGGGGCACTGAAGCTTTCTTT
TRBV19,.,.,TRBJ1-4,CASRRTLTNEKLFF,TGTGCCAGTAGGCGGACTCTAACTAATGAAAAACTGTTTTTT